This T cell receptor beta chain was sequenced for a study of T cell repertoires in cytomegalovirus infection. TCRdb re-called the reads with MiXCR, one entry per CDR3 protein. The data hold about 830,000 distinct CDR3 sequences, with 32% observed a single time. There are many counts of this clonotype. Antigen unknown. This receptor was obtained from a human donor in good health (CMV status not recorded). Some clones in this sample may be carry-over from other donors' samples. Material: cultured CD8+ T cells from PBMCs, obtained from culture after CMV antigen stimulation.

This chain's CDR3 is CASRRGASKYSNQPQHF. CDR3 DNA: TGTGCCAGCAGAAGGGGCGCCTCAAAATATAGCAATCAGCCCCAGCATTTT. V usage is TRBV28 and J usage is TRBJ1-5; tentatively, D is TRBD1 (5 bases). The CDR3 spans 17 residues. Germline V CDR1 and CDR2: MDHEN, SYDVKM. Trimming stripped 6 bases from V and 0 bases from J, with 18 bases between.